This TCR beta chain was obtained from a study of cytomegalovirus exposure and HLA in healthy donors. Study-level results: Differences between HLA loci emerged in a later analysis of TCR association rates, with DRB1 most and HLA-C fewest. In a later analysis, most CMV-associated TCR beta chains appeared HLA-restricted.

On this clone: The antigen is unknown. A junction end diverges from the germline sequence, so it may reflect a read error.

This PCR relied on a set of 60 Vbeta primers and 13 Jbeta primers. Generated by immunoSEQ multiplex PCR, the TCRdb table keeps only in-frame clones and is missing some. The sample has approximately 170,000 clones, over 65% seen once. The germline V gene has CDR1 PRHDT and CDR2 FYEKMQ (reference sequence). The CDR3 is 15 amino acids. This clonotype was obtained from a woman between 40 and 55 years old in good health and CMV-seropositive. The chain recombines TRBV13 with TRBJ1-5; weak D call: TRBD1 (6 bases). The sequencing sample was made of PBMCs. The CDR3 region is CASSSGRGSNRPQHF. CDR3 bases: TGTGCCAGCAGCTCTGGGAGGGGGAGCAATCGGCCCCAGCATTTT.